The sequence of this T cell receptor (beta chain) was determined in a study of CD8 T cells in Susac syndrome. In its sample, this clonotype was seen once. Sequencing of TCR beta was carried out in blood CD8+ and CD4+ T cells. Trimming at V came to 3 bases and at J to 6 bases, leaving 7 bases not matched to a gene. Germline V gives CDR1 LNHNV, CDR2 YYDKDF (reference sequence). CDR3 length: 15 amino acids. cDNA came from about 0.51 to 1 ug RNA primed by random hexamers. Amplification of TCR beta CDR3 by immunoSEQ multiplex PCR spanned 54 Vbeta and 13 Jbeta. TCRdb re-analysed the immunoSEQ multiplex PCR reads in MiXCR, keeping a single row per CDR3 protein. The table records 56,000 or so distinct CDR3 sequences, just under 95% of them present only once.

Material: CD8+ T cells from PBMCs. The source is a human donor with Susac syndrome. V is TRBV15 and J is TRBJ2-3, with 9 bases identical to TRBD2. The CDR3 region is CATSSNIAGADTQYF. Here the CDR3 DNA reads TGTGCCACCAGCAGTAATATAGCGGGGGCGGATACGCAGTATTTT.